This is a list of T cell receptor beta chains from one sample in a study of T cells in Graves' hyperthyroidism and ophthalmopathy. Using its own MiXCR run on the multiplex PCR reads, TCRdb lists one record per CDR3 protein. The table includes a few hundred thousand distinct CDR3 sequences, approximately 44% detected once. Source material: peripheral blood or thyroid tissue (not recorded which). The receptors derive from a woman aged 18-29 years with Graves' hyperthyroidism. Each CDR3 is given with its conserved first and last residue. Each record gives: V gene, J gene, D gene, clone size, CDR3 DNA, CDR3 protein. D genes are given only for firm matches. A clone size is listed for some rows: how often the clone was seen (once, few, many), or a class if it is expanded.

V: TRBV24-1
J: TRBJ1-6
D: -
size: -
DNA: TGTGCCACCAGTGGTTTGGTCAGCGGTCCTAATTCACCCCTCCACTTT
CDR3: CATSGLVSGPNSPLHF

V: TRBV2
J: TRBJ2-2
D: -
size: once
DNA: TGTGCCAGCATCCCCCGGGACTCCCTCACCGGGGAGCTGTTTTTT
CDR3: CASIPRDSLTGELFF

V: TRBV29-1
J: TRBJ2-2
D: -
size: -
DNA: TGCAGCCTTGCCGGGTACACCGGGGAGCTGTTTTTT
CDR3: CSLAGYTGELFF

V: TRBV20-1
J: TRBJ1-2
D: -
size: -
DNA: TGCAGTGCTAGATCGGGGGTTCTCTATGGCTACACCTTC
CDR3: CSARSGVLYGYTF

V: TRBV5-6
J: TRBJ1-1
D: -
size: -
DNA: TGTGCCAGCAGCTTGGGGGGGGGGACCATGAACACTGAAGCTTTCTTT
CDR3: CASSLGGGTMNTEAFF

V: TRBV29-1
J: TRBJ2-5
D: TRBD1
size: many
DNA: TGCAGCGTTCAGGGACAGTACCAAGAGACCCAGTACTTC
CDR3: CSVQGQYQETQYF

V: TRBV12-3/TRBV12-4
J: TRBJ1-4
D: -
size: -
DNA: TGTGCCAGCAGTTGGGTCGGCGAAAAACTGTTTTTT
CDR3: CASSWVGEKLFF

V: TRBV27
J: TRBJ2-7
D: -
size: many
DNA: TGTGCCAGCAGTTTGAGGGGCCAGACCTACGAGCAGTACTTC
CDR3: CASSLRGQTYEQYF

V: TRBV12-3/TRBV12-4
J: TRBJ1-2
D: -
size: few
DNA: TGTGCCAGCAGTTTTGCTGGGGGGTATGGCTACACCTTC
CDR3: CASSFAGGYGYTF

V: TRBV25-1
J: TRBJ1-1
D: -
size: -
DNA: TGTGCCAGCAGTGTGGATGGGGGCACTGAAGCTTTCTTT
CDR3: CASSVDGGTEAFF

V: TRBV7-9
J: TRBJ1-4
D: -
size: few
DNA: TGTGCCAGCAGCTTAGATAGACTCCCGGCTAGCCTAAATGAAAAACTGTTTTTT
CDR3: CASSLDRLPASLNEKLFF

V: TRBV7-9
J: TRBJ1-2
D: -
size: many
DNA: TGTGCCAGCAGCTTAGAATTAAGTGGCTACACCTTC
CDR3: CASSLELSGYTF

V: TRBV29-1
J: TRBJ2-5
D: TRBD2
size: -
DNA: TGCAGCGTTGAGCTAGCGGGAGGGGTCGAGACCCAGTACTTC
CDR3: CSVELAGGVETQYF

V: TRBV4-2
J: TRBJ1-2
D: -
size: -
DNA: TGTGCCAGCAGCCAAGATCACCGGGAGCCTAACTATGGCTACACCTTC
CDR3: CASSQDHREPNYGYTF

V: TRBV29-1
J: TRBJ2-7
D: -
size: few
DNA: TGCAGCGTTGAATCCGCAGGGAGAGGATCCTACGAGCAGTACTTC
CDR3: CSVESAGRGSYEQYF

V: TRBV2
J: TRBJ2-7
D: TRBD1
size: -
DNA: TGTGCCAGCAGTCTCCCGGGACAGGGGGCGCGCGCAGATACGCAGTACTTC
CDR3: CASSLPGQGARADTQYF

V: TRBV5-1
J: TRBJ1-4
D: -
size: many
DNA: TGCGCCAGCAGCCCAACAGGGACTAATGAAAAACTGTTTTTT
CDR3: CASSPTGTNEKLFF

V: TRBV11-3
J: TRBJ1-4
D: TRBD1
size: many
DNA: TGTGCCAGCAGTCGTGGGACAGCGAGGGAAAAACTGTTTTTT
CDR3: CASSRGTAREKLFF

V: TRBV2
J: TRBJ2-3
D: -
size: -
DNA: TGTGCCAACAGTGGGATCATCACAGATACGCAGTATTTT
CDR3: CANSGIITDTQYF

V: TRBV13
J: TRBJ2-7
D: -
size: many
DNA: TGTGCCAGCAGCCTGACCGCCGGGACTCAGCACGAGCAGTACTTC
CDR3: CASSLTAGTQHEQYF

V: TRBV10-3
J: TRBJ2-6
D: -
size: -
DNA: TGTGCCATCAATGCTGGCGCCAACGTCCTGACTTTC
CDR3: CAINAGANVLTF

V: TRBV29-1
J: TRBJ1-2
D: -
size: many
DNA: TGCAGCGTTGAGGGCTGGGCAGGGGACAACTATGGCTACACCTTC
CDR3: CSVEGWAGDNYGYTF

V: TRBV7-8
J: TRBJ2-7
D: TRBD2
size: many
DNA: TGTGCCAGCAGCTACCCGACTAGCGGGAGGGCCATGTTATCCTACGAGCAGTACTTC
CDR3: CASSYPTSGRAMLSYEQYF

V: TRBV5-1
J: TRBJ2-5
D: -
size: once
DNA: TGCGCCAGCAGCTTGGATAGGACAGAAGAGACCCAGTACTTC
CDR3: CASSLDRTEETQYF

V: TRBV5-6
J: TRBJ1-2
D: TRBD1
size: many
DNA: TGTGCCAGCAGCGTCGGACAGGGAAATTCCTATGGCTACACCTTC
CDR3: CASSVGQGNSYGYTF

V: TRBV29-1
J: TRBJ2-6
D: TRBD1
size: once
DNA: TGCAGCGTTGTCCGGGACAGGGCCTCCACTGAAGCTTTC
CDR3: CSVVRDRASTEAF

V: TRBV6-5
J: TRBJ1-1
D: -
size: many
DNA: TGTGCCAGCAGTTACGGGTTAGGTACGGCGGGAAACACTGAAGCTTTCTTT
CDR3: CASSYGLGTAGNTEAFF

V: TRBV29-1
J: TRBJ2-7
D: TRBD2
size: many
DNA: TGCAGCGTTGAAGTCGCGGGAGGGGACCCCTACGAGCAGTACTTC
CDR3: CSVEVAGGDPYEQYF

V: TRBV15
J: TRBJ2-5
D: -
size: many
DNA: TGTGCCACCAGCAGAGTGGCGGAAGAGACCCAGTACTTC
CDR3: CATSRVAEETQYF

V: TRBV6-5
J: TRBJ1-2
D: -
size: many
DNA: TGTGCCAGCCAACCGGGCCCGACGACTAATGGCTACACCTTC
CDR3: CASQPGPTTNGYTF

V: TRBV20-1
J: TRBJ2-7
D: -
size: -
DNA: TGCAGTGCTAGTGGTTGGGACGGACTATACGAGCAGTACTTC
CDR3: CSASGWDGLYEQYF

V: TRBV9
J: TRBJ1-1
D: -
size: -
DNA: TGTGCCAGCAGCGTAAGGGAGGGGCAGGGTACTGAGGCTTTCTTT
CDR3: CASSVREGQGTEAFF

V: TRBV11-3
J: TRBJ2-5
D: -
size: many
DNA: TGTGCCAGCAGCTTTACTGGGGAAGAGACCCAGTACTTC
CDR3: CASSFTGEETQYF

V: TRBV20-1
J: TRBJ1-2
D: -
size: -
DNA: TGCAGTGCAGACCCGGGGTCTCATGGCTACACCTTC
CDR3: CSADPGSHGYTF

V: TRBV4-2
J: TRBJ2-7
D: TRBD1
size: many
DNA: TGTGCCAGCAGCCAAGTTCTAGGACAGGGCTTCTACGAGCAGTACTTC
CDR3: CASSQVLGQGFYEQYF

V: TRBV12-3/TRBV12-4
J: TRBJ2-5
D: -
size: -
DNA: TGTGCCAGCAGTTCGGGACAAGCGGGACTAGAGACCCAGTACTTC
CDR3: CASSSGQAGLETQYF

V: TRBV7-6
J: TRBJ1-6
D: TRBD1
size: many
DNA: TGTGCCAGCAGCCAGGACAGGGTCTATAATTCACCCCTCCACTTT
CDR3: CASSQDRVYNSPLHF

V: TRBV2
J: TRBJ2-3
D: -
size: -
DNA: TGTGCCAGCAGTGAAGGAGCAGTAGGAGATGCGCAGTATTTT
CDR3: CASSEGAVGDAQYF

V: TRBV4-3
J: TRBJ2-7
D: -
size: many
DNA: TGCGCCAGCAGCCAAGATCAGAGACACTCCTTTGGGGAGCAGTACTTC
CDR3: CASSQDQRHSFGEQYF